These 6 T cell receptor beta chains came from one sample sequenced in a study of STAT5B mutations in CD4+ large granular lymphocyte leukemia. Some clones are missing from TCRdb's copy, which holds only in-frame ones; the method was immunoSEQ multiplex PCR. The sample yields approximately 49,000 clones, approximately 70% seen once. Sequenced material: CD4+ T cells from blood buffy coats. The receptors originated from a human donor in good health.

J is TRBJ2-5 and V is TRBV2; tentative D call: TRBD2 (6 bases). V dropped 3 bases and J dropped 6 bases, with 17 bases sitting between them. CDR3 length equals 15 residues. Germline V lookup: CDR1 SNHLY, CDR2 FYNNEI. CDR3 residues: CASSDTPEGWQTQYF. The CDR3 nucleotides read TGTGCCAGCAGTGACACACCGGAGGGGTGGCAGACCCAGTACTTC.

V is TRBV11-2 and J is TRBJ2-7, with a possible D match to TRBD2 (7 bases). V was shortened by 3 bases and J by 6 bases, with 12 bases between the two germline ends. Germline V gene sequence: CDR1 SGHAT, CDR2 FQNNGV. The CDR3 sequence is 13 residues long. DNA for the CDR3: TGTGCCAGCAGCTTTGGGGGGGCGGGCGAGCAGTACGTC. The encoded protein is CASSFGGAGEQYV.

V and J are TRBV5-1 and TRBJ2-5; TRBD1 matches at 9 bases. The CDR3 extends over 16 amino acids. Looked up from germline, CDR1 is SGHRS and CDR2 is YFSETQ. J lost 1 base, V lost 1 base, and 5 bases had no gene match. CDR3 loop: CASSLYDRGIQETQYF. In DNA, the CDR3 is TGCGCCAGCAGCTTGTATGACAGGGGGATCCAAGAGACCCAGTACTTC.

The V call is TRBV9, the J call TRBJ2-5; the D is unclear. Between the trimmed V and J ends, which lost 0 bases and 5 bases, there was a span of 8 bases. The CDR3 runs 13 residues. Germline V gene data show CDR1 as SGDLS and CDR2 as YYNGEE. The CDR3 spells CASSVDGRETQYF. DNA for the CDR3: TGTGCCAGCAGCGTAGATGGGCGTGAGACCCAGTACTTC.

The V call is TRBV5-1, the J call TRBJ2-2; TRBD1 agrees at 7 bases. The CDR3 loop spans 14 amino acids. The trim removed 4 bases at V and 7 bases at J, leaving 7 bases unmatched. The germline gives CDR1 SGHRS, CDR2 YFSETQ. The CDR3: CASSARQGDGELFF. The CDR3 region has the DNA TGCGCCAGCAGCGCCCGACAGGGTGACGGGGAGCTGTTTTTT.

The rearrangement joins TRBV30 to TRBJ2-3; 8 positions agree with TRBD2. J was trimmed by 5 bases and V by 5 bases; bases with no gene match: 6. The CDR3 spans 13 residues. From germline, CDR1 is GTSNPN and CDR2 SVGIG (reference sequence). CDR3 residues: CAWSAGVLDTQYF. CDR3 bases: TGTGCCTGGTCAGCGGGGGTTTTAGATACGCAGTATTTT.